Below are 18 T cell receptor beta chains sequenced from a single sample in a study of T cell responses to AZD1222 COVID-19 vaccine. Here immunoSEQ multiplex PCR was the method, and the copy in TCRdb shows in-frame clones only, minus some. Of over 110,000 clones listed, approximately 90% were seen once; the top ten hold 5% to 6.5%. This specimen was peripheral blood, taken on day 0 of AZD1222 vaccination. These receptors were collected from an adult in good health.

CDR3 region: CATSDFRHSYNSPLHF. CDR3 in DNA: TGTGCCACCAGTGATTTTCGCCACTCCTATAATTCACCCCTCCACTTT. The V and J genes are TRBV24-1 and TRBJ1-6; no firm D call. Trimming removed 1 base from V and 0 bases from J, with 6 bases in between. CDR3 length: 16 residues. The germline gives CDR1 KGHDR, CDR2 SFDVKD.

The chain links TRBV21-1 to TRBJ2-7; the table's D call TRBD2 went unverified against the DNA. TRBV21-1 is designated a pseudogene. The CDR3 contains 11 residues. DNA for the CDR3: TGTGCCAGCAGCCCTACCGGACTACGAGACTTC. Amino acids: CASSPTGLRDF.

The gene calls are TRBV12-3 or TRBV12-4 and TRBJ1-6; 7 bases fit TRBD1. The CDR3 loop spans 13 amino acids. The ends lost 6 bases at V and 10 bases at J; junction bases unmatched: 6. The CDR3 coding sequence is TGTGCCAGCAGCTGGGGACAGTTATCACCCCTCCACTTT. Translation gives CASSWGQLSPLHF.

This clone came up once. V usage is TRBV11-2 and J usage is TRBJ2-5; no reliable D call. Germline lookup yields CDR1 SGHAT and CDR2 FQNNGV. The germline V and J ends were trimmed by 5 bases and 2 bases, with 3 bases remaining between them. This CDR3 is 11 amino acids long. The CDR3 nucleotides read TGTGCCAGCAGCGATCAAGAGACCCAGTACTTC. Its translation: CASSDQETQYF.

The chain has TRBV9 and TRBJ1-2; D unclear. Germline CDR1 and CDR2: SGDLS and YYNGEE. There are 12 residues in the CDR3. Trimming shortened V by 7 bases and J by 0 bases, and 7 bases separated the two germline ends. CDR3 in amino acids: CASGSANYGYTF. CDR3 sequence (DNA): TGTGCCAGCGGCTCGGCTAACTATGGCTACACCTTC.

This clone was observed a handful of times. Here the CDR3 reads CAWSPGRGDLWEQYF. The CDR3 nucleotides are TGTGCCTGGAGCCCCGGTCGAGGGGACCTCTGGGAGCAGTACTTC. The chain has TRBV30 and TRBJ2-7; D may correspond to TRBD1 or TRBD2 (5 bases each). Per germline, CDR1 GTSNPN and CDR2 SVGIG (reference sequence). V was trimmed by 3 bases and J by 7 bases, leaving 22 bases between them. The CDR3 has 15 residues.

J is TRBJ2-1 and V is TRBV9; 12 positions agree with TRBD2. This CDR3 has 15 amino acids. The trim removed 4 bases at V and 4 bases at J, leaving 3 bases unmatched. Germline lookup yields CDR1 SGDLS and CDR2 YYNGEE. The CDR3 is CASSPGLAGYNEQFF. The CDR3 nucleotides are TGTGCCAGCAGCCCGGGACTAGCGGGTTACAATGAGCAGTTCTTC.

This chain links TRBV12-5 with TRBJ2-2, with TRBD2 identical over 10 bases. V shed 0 bases and J 7 bases; nucleotides not matched to a gene: 11. Germline V CDR1 and CDR2: LGHNT, FRNRAP. This CDR3 comprises 18 residues. The CDR3 here is CASGLVEPGLAKVGELFF. In nucleotides, the CDR3 is TGTGCTAGTGGTTTGGTAGAGCCGGGACTAGCGAAAGTCGGGGAGCTGTTTTTT. Using reference TRBV12-5 and TRBJ2-2 for the parts outside the CDR3, the full variable domain is DARVTQTPRHKVTEMGQEVTMRCQPILGHNTVFWYRQTMMQGLELLAYFRNRAPLDDSGMPKDRFSAEMPDATLATLKIQPSEPRDSAVYFCASGLVEPGLAKVGELFFGEGSRLTVL.

The chain couples TRBV5-1 to TRBJ2-1; D is unclear. Germline V CDR1 and CDR2: SGHRS, YFSETQ. Trimming removed 2 bases at V and 2 bases at J, with 8 bases between. The CDR3 consists of 14 residues. CDR3 region: CASSLEVAYNEQFF. CDR3 DNA: TGCGCCAGCAGCTTAGAGGTCGCCTACAATGAGCAGTTCTTC.

The genes are TRBV4-2 and TRBJ1-4; TRBD1 might be the D (5 bases). This CDR3 region has 17 residues. Trimming stripped 3 bases from V and 0 bases from J, with 14 bases between. The germline V gene has CDR1 LGHNA and CDR2 YNFKEQ. The CDR3 nucleotides read TGTGCCAGCAGCCAGGGATTTCGGGGGGCAACTAATGAAAAACTGTTTTTT. It encodes CASSQGFRGATNEKLFF.

The table lists this clone with a count of one. J is TRBJ1-2 and V is TRBV27; D uncertain. Per germline, CDR1 MNHEY and CDR2 SMNVEV (reference sequence). The CDR3 spans 16 residues. With 5 bases removed from V and 4 bases from J, the gap between germline ends came to 20 bases. CDR3 loop: CASSPNTRPASYGYTF. The CDR3 nucleotides are TGTGCCAGCAGTCCAAATACGCGACCGGCTAGCTATGGCTACACCTTC.

This clone was recorded only once. This sequence joins TRBV25-1 and TRBJ1-4, with a tentative D call TRBD1 (5 bases). V shed 5 bases and J shed 0 bases, with 13 bases lying between them. This CDR3 contains 16 residues. The germline V gene encodes CDR1 MGHDK and CDR2 SYGVNS. The CDR3 reads CASSSRDYATNEKLFF. CDR3 nucleotides: TGTGCCAGCAGTAGCCGGGACTATGCAACTAATGAAAAACTGTTTTTT.

The chain couples TRBV19 to TRBJ1-6; D call uncertain. This CDR3 spans 15 amino acids. The germline V gene has CDR1 LNHDA and CDR2 SQIVND (reference sequence). Trimming stripped 6 bases from V and 0 bases from J, with 9 bases between. The CDR3 bases are TGTGCCAGTAGCCAGTTCTTCTCCTATAATTCACCCCTCCACTTT. Amino acid sequence: CASSQFFSYNSPLHF.

This chain links TRBV3-1 (or the pseudogene TRBV3-2) with TRBJ1-4; 11 bases match TRBD1. The CDR3 length is 18 residues. Germline V gives CDR1 LGHDT, CDR2 YNNKEL (reference sequence). V trimming: 4 bases; J trimming: 7 bases; junction bases outside the gene matches: 14. The CDR3 region is CASSPRTGGEVVGEKLFF. DNA for the CDR3: TGTGCCAGCAGCCCCCGGACAGGGGGCGAGGTGGTCGGTGAAAAACTGTTTTTT.

This clone was counted a few times. V is TRBV6-5 and J is TRBJ2-2; D unclear. The CDR3 is 13 residues long. From germline, CDR1 is MNHEY and CDR2 SVGAGI. Trimming cost V 6 bases and J 3 bases, with 8 bases left between them. CDR3 in amino acids: CASSLDYTGELFF. CDR3 DNA: TGTGCCAGCAGCTTAGACTACACCGGGGAGCTGTTTTTT.

The gene calls are TRBV12-3 or TRBV12-4 and TRBJ1-2; D uncertain. V lost 5 bases, J lost 3 bases, and 10 bases lay in between. CDR3 size: 13 residues. DNA for the CDR3: TGTGCCAGCAGTAGGACTGGGTACTATGGCTACACCTTC. It codes for CASSRTGYYGYTF.

The chain links TRBV7-8 to TRBJ2-3; D remains unclear. The CDR3 extends over 14 amino acids. CDR1 is SGHVS, CDR2 FQNEAQ, per germline. V lost 2 bases, J lost 6 bases, and 12 bases lay in between. CDR3 amino acids: CASSLIASPDTQYF. In DNA form, the CDR3 reads TGTGCCAGCAGCTTAATAGCCTCACCCGATACGCAGTATTTT.

The chain is built from TRBV9 and TRBJ2-5; D may be TRBD2 (6 bases). V gave up 0 bases and J gave up 4 bases, with 16 bases separating them. Per germline, CDR1 SGDLS and CDR2 YYNGEE. The CDR3 is 16 residues long. The CDR3 here is CASSVGDRGGGETQYF. The CDR3 DNA follows: TGTGCCAGCAGCGTAGGAGATAGGGGAGGTGGAGAGACCCAGTACTTC.